The sequence of this TCR beta chain was determined in a study of blood T cell repertoires in COVID-19. In the authors' methods: Quantification of nucleated cells was approximated via reference gene primer amplification. Here immunoSEQ multiplex PCR was the method, and the copy in TCRdb shows in-frame clones only, minus some. From that table come the V and J calls and clone size; the DNA was used to work out D and trimming. The sample shows about 72,000 clones, around nine tenths of them seen only once. Trimming stripped 5 bases from V and 4 bases from J, with 12 bases between. Per germline, CDR1 LNHNV and CDR2 YYDKDF (reference sequence). This CDR3 has 14 amino acids.

The chain employs TRBV15 and TRBJ2-1; D may be TRBD2 (6 bases). The sample taken for sequencing was peripheral blood. This clonotype was sampled from an older woman with acute or convalescent COVID-19. CDR3 DNA sequence: TGTGCCACCAGCCCTTATCGGGGGTACAATGAGCAGTTCTTC. Translated: CATSPYRGYNEQFF.